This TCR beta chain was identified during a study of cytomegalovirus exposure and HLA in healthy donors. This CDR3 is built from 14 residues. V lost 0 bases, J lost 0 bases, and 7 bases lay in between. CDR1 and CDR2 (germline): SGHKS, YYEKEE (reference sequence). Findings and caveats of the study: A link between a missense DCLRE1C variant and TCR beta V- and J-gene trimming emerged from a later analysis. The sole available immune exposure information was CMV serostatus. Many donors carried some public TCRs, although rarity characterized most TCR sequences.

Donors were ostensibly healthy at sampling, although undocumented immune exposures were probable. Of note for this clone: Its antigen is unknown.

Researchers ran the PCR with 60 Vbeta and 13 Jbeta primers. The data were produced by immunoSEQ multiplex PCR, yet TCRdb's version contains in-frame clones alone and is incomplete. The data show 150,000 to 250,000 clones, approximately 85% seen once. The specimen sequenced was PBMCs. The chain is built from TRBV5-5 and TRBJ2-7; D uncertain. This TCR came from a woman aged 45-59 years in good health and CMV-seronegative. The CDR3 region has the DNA TGTGCCAGCAGCTTGGCCTATAGCTCCTACGAGCAGTACTTC. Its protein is CASSLAYSSYEQYF.